This entry concerns a single T cell receptor beta chain. These data are taken from a study of somatic mutations in cytotoxic T cells in rheumatoid arthritis. V was pared by 1 base and J by 2 bases, with 20 bases between. The V gene's germline CDR1 is SGHVS and CDR2 FQNEAQ. The CDR3 consists of 19 residues. By positive magnetic bead selection, CD4+ and CD8+ cells were isolated, and their purity was checked by flow cytometry. Some clones are missing from TCRdb's copy, which holds only in-frame ones; the method was immunoSEQ multiplex PCR. Counted here are 15,000 to 20,000 clones, approximately 83% occurring once; the ten biggest clones make up roughly 9.8%.

The material sequenced was CD8+ T cells sorted from blood. The sequence derives from a man in his late teens or twenties with rheumatoid arthritis. The J gene is TRBJ1-4, the V gene TRBV7-8; the D gene is possibly TRBD1 (6 bases). The CDR3 sequence is CASSLEGDSGTTTNEKLFF. The CDR3 DNA reads as TGTGCCAGCAGCTTAGAGGGGGACTCCGGGACAACCACTAATGAAAAACTGTTTTTT. The variable domain in full, with the rest retrieved from reference TRBV7-8 and TRBJ1-4, is GAGVSQSPRYKVAKRGQDVALRCDPISGHVSLFWYQQALGQGPEFLTYFQNEAQLDKSGLPSDRFFAERPEGSVSTLKIQRTQQEDSAVYLCASSLEGDSGTTTNEKLFFGSGTQLSVL.